The 21 T cell receptor beta chains below were found in one sample sequenced in a study of blood T cell repertoires in COVID-19. Data came from immunoSEQ multiplex PCR; TCRdb stores just in-frame clones and leaves some out. The sample holds roughly 250,000 clones, roughly nine tenths seen once. The sample comprised PBMCs or T cells enriched from blood (not recorded which). All receptors come from a woman between 45 and 60 years old who had recovered from COVID-19.

This chain connects TRBV27 to TRBJ1-2, with D tentatively TRBD1 (6 bases). The CDR3 length is 13 residues. Trimming took off 6 bases at V and 5 bases at J, with 13 bases between the two ends. From germline, CDR1 is MNHEY and CDR2 SMNVEV (reference sequence). The CDR3 nucleotides read TGTGCCAGCAGAGGGGGGGAGGGGTATGGCTACACCTTC. Protein sequence: CASRGGEGYGYTF.

This clone came up once. The chain combines TRBV29-1 with TRBJ2-1, with a weak D call TRBD1 (6 bases). Between the trimmed V and J ends, which lost 4 bases and 3 bases, there was a span of 13 bases. Germline V gene data show CDR1 as SQVTM and CDR2 as ANQGSEA. This CDR3 contains 14 residues. CDR3 coding DNA: TGCAGCGTTGTGGGCCAGGGGAACTACAATGAGCAGTTCTTC. It encodes CSVVGQGNYNEQFF.

The chain joins TRBV2 to TRBJ1-2; possible D gene TRBD1, 6 bases. The germline V gene encodes CDR1 SNHLY and CDR2 FYNNEI. V was clipped by 2 bases and J by 1 base, with 8 bases between them. The CDR3 has 14 amino acids. CDR3 protein: CASSEQGINYGYTF. As DNA, the CDR3 is TGTGCCAGCAGTGAACAGGGGATTAACTATGGCTACACCTTC.

The chain couples TRBV5-4 to TRBJ2-4; TRBD2 is a possible D gene (5 bases). Germline V gene sequence: CDR1 SGHNT, CDR2 YYREEE (reference sequence). The CDR3 totals 15 residues. Trimming shortened V by 4 bases and J by 0 bases, and 11 bases separated the two germline ends. The CDR3 spells CASSAGGLAKNIQYF. For the CDR3, the DNA is TGTGCCAGCAGCGCCGGCGGGCTAGCCAAAAACATTCAGTACTTC.

The chain uses TRBV28 and TRBJ2-1, with D possibly TRBD2 on 5 matching bases. The CDR3 extends over 14 amino acids. V was clipped by 3 bases and J by 4 bases, with 10 bases between them. Looked up from germline, CDR1 is MDHEN and CDR2 is SYDVKM. CDR3 DNA sequence: TGTGCCAGCAGTTTGTCTAGCAGATACAATGAGCAGTTCTTC. It specifies CASSLSSRYNEQFF.

This chain connects TRBV7-9 to TRBJ2-1; TRBD2 aligns across 15 bases. The CDR3 spans 16 residues. Germline V gene lookup returns CDR1 SEHNR and CDR2 FQNEAQ (reference sequence). The V segment lost 6 bases and the J segment 3 bases; nucleotides outside the gene matches: 3. The CDR3, as DNA: TGTGCCAGCAGAGGACTAGCGGGAGGGATCTACAATGAGCAGTTCTTC. It is translated as CASRGLAGGIYNEQFF.

The chain has TRBV2 and TRBJ2-3, with 8 bases identical to TRBD2. Germline values: CDR1 SNHLY, CDR2 FYNNEI. Losses at the gene ends were 9 bases for V and 6 bases for J; bases not matched to a gene: 2. The CDR3 covers 11 residues. Here the CDR3 reads CASRLADTQYF. CDR3 bases: TGTGCCAGTAGACTAGCGGATACGCAGTATTTT.

This clone has a handful of counts. The genes are TRBV6-4 and TRBJ2-2, with D possibly matching TRBD2 (6 bases). The length of the CDR3 is 14 residues. Germline CDR1 reads MRHNA; CDR2 reads SNTAGT. With 3 bases removed from V and 5 bases from J, the gap between germline ends came to 10 bases. The CDR3 nucleotides read TGTGCCAGCAGTGAGGGAAGCGGGACCGGGGAGCTGTTTTTT. Translating gives CASSEGSGTGELFF.

This clone was detected once. This chain joins TRBV7-2 and TRBJ2-7, with 10 bases identical to TRBD1. V lost 5 bases, J lost 2 bases, and 3 bases stayed unmatched. Germline lookup yields CDR1 SGHTA and CDR2 FQGNSA. The CDR3 runs to 14 residues. The CDR3 region has the DNA TGTGCCAGCAGCGTAGGACAGGGGGCCTACGAGCAGTACTTC. Translation gives CASSVGQGAYEQYF.

The V and J genes are TRBV7-9 and TRBJ2-7; 13 nucleotides agree with TRBD2. The CDR3 contains 19 residues. Trimming removed 0 bases from V and 3 bases from J; junction bases left unmatched: 11. CDR1 is SEHNR and CDR2 is FQNEAQ in the germline V gene (reference sequence). CDR3 nucleotide sequence: TGTGCCAGCAGCTTAGCGGGGGGGACTAGCGGGGCCCAATACTACGAGCAGTACTTC. This gives the protein CASSLAGGTSGAQYYEQYF.

The CDR3 DNA reads TGTGCCGGGAGGACAGGAGGAAGCAATCAGCCCCAGCATTTT. It codes for CAGRTGGSNQPQHF. The gene calls are TRBV28 and TRBJ1-5, with 7 bases lining up with TRBD1. V shed 11 bases and J 1 base; nucleotides not matched to a gene: 8. Germline V gene data show CDR1 as MDHEN and CDR2 as SYDVKM. The CDR3 has 14 residues.

The V and J genes are TRBV7-8 and TRBJ1-5; 9 bases are a match to TRBD1. The V gene end was trimmed by 5 bases and the J gene end by 1 base; junction bases not matched to a gene: 6. Germline lookup yields CDR1 SGHVS and CDR2 FQNEAQ. The CDR3 is 16 amino acids. The CDR3 spells CASSLRDRVSNQPQHF. For the CDR3, the DNA is TGTGCCAGCAGCCTGAGGGACAGGGTGAGCAATCAGCCCCAGCATTTT.

This clone appeared once. The V gene is TRBV7-2, the J gene TRBJ1-2; D not resolved. Germline CDR1 SGHTA, CDR2 FQGNSA. The CDR3 spans 16 residues. Trimming took 1 base from V and 0 from J, leaving 12 bases between them. CDR3 nucleotides: TGTGCCAGCAGCTTAGACAAGGCCGGGACTAACTATGGCTACACCTTC. This translates into CASSLDKAGTNYGYTF.

The chain joins TRBV11-3 to TRBJ2-3; no definite D call. Between the trimmed V and J ends, which lost 4 bases and 1 base, there was a span of 9 bases. Germline V CDR1 and CDR2: SGHNT, YENEEA. This CDR3 contains 14 residues. CDR3: CASSSAFGTDTQYF. The DNA of the CDR3 is TGTGCCAGCAGCTCTGCGTTCGGCACAGATACGCAGTATTTT.

The J gene is TRBJ2-1, the V gene TRBV28; weak D call: TRBD1 (5 bases). Germline CDR1 and CDR2: MDHEN and SYDVKM. Trimming cost V 6 bases and J 4 bases, with 10 bases left between them. The CDR3 sequence is 13 residues long. The CDR3 region is CASRAQGYNEQFF. CDR3 DNA sequence: TGTGCCAGCAGGGCCCAGGGATACAATGAGCAGTTCTTC. The full variable domain, rest sourced from reference TRBV28 and TRBJ2-1, is DVKVTQSSRYLVKRTGEKVFLECVQDMDHENMFWYRQDPGLGLRLIYFSYDVKMKEKGDIPEGYSVSREKKERFSLILESASTNQTSMYLCASRAQGYNEQFFGPGTRLTVL.

The chain joins TRBV19 to TRBJ1-5; no clear D. The CDR3 contains 14 residues. V was shortened by 5 bases and J by 1 base, with 9 bases between the two germline ends. Per germline, CDR1 LNHDA and CDR2 SQIVND (reference sequence). The CDR3, as DNA: TGTGCCAGTAGTTTACACCTGAGCAATCAGCCCCAGCATTTT. Translation gives CASSLHLSNQPQHF.

Comments on this clone: A much more abundant neighbour one base away suggests this may be a read error. This sequence joins TRBV11-3 and TRBJ2-1; a possible D gene is TRBD1 (5 bases). CDR1 SGHNT and CDR2 YENEEA come from the germline V gene. Trimming shortened V by 1 base and J by 5 bases, and 6 bases separated the two germline ends. The CDR3 contains 13 residues. The CDR3 DNA sequence: TGTGCCAGCAGCTTAGGACAGAACAATGAGCAGTTCTTC. Protein sequence: CASSLGQNNEQFF.

The rearrangement uses TRBV6-2 or TRBV6-3 and TRBJ2-2; unclear D gene. The CDR3 loop spans 14 amino acids. Deletions cut 4 bases from V and 8 bases from J, with 14 bases between. CDR1 and CDR2 (germline): MNHEY, SVGEGT. CDR3 protein: CASSLSRNLGELFF. The CDR3 nucleotides are TGTGCCAGCAGTTTGTCGAGGAATTTAGGGGAGCTGTTTTTT.

The CDR3 coding sequence is TGTGCCAGCAGCTTACGCTCCGGCGGGGGGCTCGGCAATCAGCCCCAGCATTTT. As protein: CASSLRSGGGLGNQPQHF. The chain couples TRBV5-6 to TRBJ1-5; D may be TRBD1 (6 bases). This CDR3 spans 18 amino acids. V was shortened by 2 bases and J by 2 bases, with 20 bases between the two germline ends. Looked up from germline, CDR1 is SGHDT and CDR2 is YYEEEE.

This clone was detected only once. The gene calls are TRBV21-1 and TRBJ1-5; the table gives TRBD1 as D, unverified against the DNA. TRBV21-1 is an annotated pseudogene. The CDR3 consists of 15 residues. The CDR3 loop is CASTTGWGVGQPQHF. CDR3 bases: TGTGCCAGCACCACCGGTTGGGGCGTTGGGCAGCCCCAGCATTTT.

The chain employs TRBV28 and TRBJ2-2; 9 bases match TRBD2. In germline, CDR1 is MDHEN, CDR2 SYDVKM. This CDR3 region has 15 residues. The trim removed 2 bases at V and 6 bases at J, leaving 4 bases unmatched. Here the CDR3 DNA reads TGTGCCAGCAGTTTAGGCGGGAGGGCCGCCGGGGAGCTGTTTTTT. Its protein product is CASSLGGRAAGELFF.